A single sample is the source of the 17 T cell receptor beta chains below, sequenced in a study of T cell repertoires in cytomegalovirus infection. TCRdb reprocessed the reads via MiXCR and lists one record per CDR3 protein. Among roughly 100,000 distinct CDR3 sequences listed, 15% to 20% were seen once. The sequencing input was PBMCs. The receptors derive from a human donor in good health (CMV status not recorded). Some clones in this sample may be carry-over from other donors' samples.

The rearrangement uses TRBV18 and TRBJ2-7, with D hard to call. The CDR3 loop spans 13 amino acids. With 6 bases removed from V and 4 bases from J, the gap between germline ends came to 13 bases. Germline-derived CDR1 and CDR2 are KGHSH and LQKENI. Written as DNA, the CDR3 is TGTGCCAGCTCTACCGGCCCCAGATACGAGCAGTACTTC. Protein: CASSTGPRYEQYF.

CDR3 nucleotides: TGTGCCAGCAGCTCAGAGGGTGGGGAAGAGACCCAGTACTTC. Translation: CASSSEGGEETQYF. The V and J genes are TRBV11-3 and TRBJ2-5, with D perhaps matching TRBD2 (5 bases). CDR3 length: 14 amino acids. Germline V gene sequence: CDR1 SGHNT, CDR2 YENEEA. The ends were cut back, 4 bases at V and 3 bases at J, with 12 bases in the middle.

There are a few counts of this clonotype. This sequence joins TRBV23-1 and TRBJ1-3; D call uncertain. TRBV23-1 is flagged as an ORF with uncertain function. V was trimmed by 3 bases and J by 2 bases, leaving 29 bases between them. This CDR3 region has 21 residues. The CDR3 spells CASSQLPGILKNCWAGNTIYF. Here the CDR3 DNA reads TGCGCCAGCAGTCAGTTACCCGGGATCCTGAAAAACTGCTGGGCTGGAAACACCATATATTTT.

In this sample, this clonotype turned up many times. The chain's CDR3 is CASGTIPDTQYF. The CDR3, as DNA: TGTGCCAGCGGGACAATTCCAGATACGCAGTATTTT. The gene calls are TRBV7-2 and TRBJ2-3; TRBD1 is a possible D gene (6 bases). Germline CDR1 SGHTA, CDR2 FQGNSA. V was cut by 8 bases and J by 4 bases, with 10 bases left in between. This CDR3 is built from 12 residues.

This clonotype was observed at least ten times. The CDR3 spells CASRLAAGGSEQFF. The CDR3 region has the DNA TGTGCCAGCCGCCTCGCAGCGGGGGGTTCTGAGCAGTTCTTC. This chain joins TRBV7-8 and TRBJ2-1; 9 nucleotides match TRBD2. Germline V gene data show CDR1 as SGHVS and CDR2 as FQNEAQ. The V gene end was trimmed by 8 bases and the J gene end by 9 bases; junction bases not matched to a gene: 11. This CDR3 region has 14 residues.

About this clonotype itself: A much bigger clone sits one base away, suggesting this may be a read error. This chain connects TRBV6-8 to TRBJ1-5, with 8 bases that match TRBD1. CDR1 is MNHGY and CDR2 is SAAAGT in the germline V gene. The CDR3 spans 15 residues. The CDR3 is CTSSSDRGDNQPQHF. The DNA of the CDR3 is TGTACCAGCAGTTCTGACAGGGGCGACAATCAGCCCCAGCATTTT.

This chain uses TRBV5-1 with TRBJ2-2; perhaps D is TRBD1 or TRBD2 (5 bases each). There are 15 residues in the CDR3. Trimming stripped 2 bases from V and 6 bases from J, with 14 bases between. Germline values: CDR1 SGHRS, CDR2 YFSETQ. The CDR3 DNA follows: TGCGCCAGCAGCTTCGGGGCGAGGGCCCCCGGGGAGCTGTTTTTT. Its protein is CASSFGARAPGELFF. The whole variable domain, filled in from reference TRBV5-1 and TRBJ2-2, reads KAGVTQTPRYLIKTRGQQVTLSCSPISGHRSVSWYQQTPGQGLQFLFEYFSETQRNKGNFPGRFSGRQFSNSRSEMNVSTLELGDSALYLCASSFGARAPGELFFGEGSRLTVL.

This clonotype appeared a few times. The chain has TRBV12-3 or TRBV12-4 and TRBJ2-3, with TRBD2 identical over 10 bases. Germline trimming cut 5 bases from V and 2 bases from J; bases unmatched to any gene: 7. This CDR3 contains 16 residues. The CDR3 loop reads CASSVTSGKNTDTQYF. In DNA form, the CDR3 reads TGTGCCAGCAGTGTCACTAGCGGGAAGAACACAGATACGCAGTATTTT.

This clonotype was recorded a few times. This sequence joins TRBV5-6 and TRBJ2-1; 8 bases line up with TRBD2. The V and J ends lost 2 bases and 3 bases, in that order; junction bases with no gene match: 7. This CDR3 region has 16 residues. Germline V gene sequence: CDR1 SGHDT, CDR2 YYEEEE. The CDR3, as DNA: TGTGCCAGCAGCTTCCGTTCGGGGGGGCACTACAATGAGCAGTTCTTC. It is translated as CASSFRSGGHYNEQFF.

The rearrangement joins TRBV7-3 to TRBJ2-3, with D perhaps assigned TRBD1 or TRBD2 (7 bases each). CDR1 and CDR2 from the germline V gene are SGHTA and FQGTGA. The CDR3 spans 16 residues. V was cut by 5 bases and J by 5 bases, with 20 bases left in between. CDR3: CASSVQGGGLEDTQYF. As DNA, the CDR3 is TGTGCCAGCAGCGTCCAGGGGGGGGGGCTGGAAGATACGCAGTATTTT.

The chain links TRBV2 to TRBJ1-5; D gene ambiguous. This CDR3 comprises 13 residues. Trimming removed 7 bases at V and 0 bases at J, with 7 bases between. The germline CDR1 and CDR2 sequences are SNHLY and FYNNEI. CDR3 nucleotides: TGTGCCAGCAACCAGTATAGCAATCAGCCCCAGCATTTT. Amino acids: CASNQYSNQPQHF.

This CDR3 reads CASTDKWDIANYGYTF. The CDR3 DNA is TGTGCCAGCACCGATAAATGGGACATAGCTAACTATGGCTACACCTTC. The chain is built from TRBV7-6 and TRBJ1-2; possibly TRBD1 for D (6 bases). The V and J ends lost 7 bases and 0 bases respectively, with 18 bases between them. The CDR3 is 16 amino acids. Germline loops: CDR1 SGHVS, CDR2 FNYEAQ. The full variable domain, with the rest looked up from reference TRBV7-6 and TRBJ1-2, is GAGVSQSPRYKVTKRGQDVALRCDPISGHVSLYWYRQALGQGPEFLTYFNYEAQQDKSGLPNDRFSAERPEGSISTLTIQRTEQRDSAMYRCASTDKWDIANYGYTFGSGTRLTVV.

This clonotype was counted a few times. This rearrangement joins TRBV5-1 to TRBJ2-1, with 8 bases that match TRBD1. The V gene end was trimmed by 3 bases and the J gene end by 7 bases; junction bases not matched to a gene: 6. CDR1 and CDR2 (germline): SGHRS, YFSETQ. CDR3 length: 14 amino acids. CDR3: CASSSGTGRNEQFF. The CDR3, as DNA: TGCGCCAGCAGCTCCGGGACAGGTCGGAATGAGCAGTTCTTC.

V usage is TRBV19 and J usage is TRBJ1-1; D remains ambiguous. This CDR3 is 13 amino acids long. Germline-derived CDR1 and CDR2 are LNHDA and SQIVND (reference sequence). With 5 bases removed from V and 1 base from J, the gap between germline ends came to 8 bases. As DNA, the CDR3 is TGTGCCAGTAGTGCCCGAGAGAACACTGAAGCTTTCTTT. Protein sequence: CASSARENTEAFF.

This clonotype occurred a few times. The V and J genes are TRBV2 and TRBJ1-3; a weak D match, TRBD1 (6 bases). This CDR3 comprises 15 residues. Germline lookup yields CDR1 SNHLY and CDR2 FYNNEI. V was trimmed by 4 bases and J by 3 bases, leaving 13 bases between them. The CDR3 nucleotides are TGTGCCAGCAGTGCTCAGGGGACAATTGGAAACACCATATATTTT. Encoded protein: CASSAQGTIGNTIYF.

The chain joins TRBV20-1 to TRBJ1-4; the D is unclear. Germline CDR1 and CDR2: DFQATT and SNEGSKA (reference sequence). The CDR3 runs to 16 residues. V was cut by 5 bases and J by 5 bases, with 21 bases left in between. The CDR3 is CSARHNRFPENEKLFF. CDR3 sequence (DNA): TGCAGTGCTCGGCATAACCGATTCCCTGAAAATGAAAAACTGTTTTTT.

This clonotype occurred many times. CDR3 bases: TGTGCCAGCAGCTTTGGGGGGGGCGGGGGGGCTTACAATGAGCAGTTCTTC. Its protein is CASSFGGGGGAYNEQFF. The chain recombines TRBV7-8 with TRBJ2-1, with 9 bases lining up with TRBD2. The CDR3 spans 17 residues. Germline values: CDR1 SGHVS, CDR2 FQNEAQ. V lost 3 bases, J lost 4 bases, and 10 bases stayed unmatched. Based on the CDR3 plus reference TRBV7-8 and TRBJ2-1, the full variable domain is GAGVSQSPRYKVAKRGQDVALRCDPISGHVSLFWYQQALGQGPEFLTYFQNEAQLDKSGLPSDRFFAERPEGSVSTLKIQRTQQEDSAVYLCASSFGGGGGAYNEQFFGPGTRLTVL.